These 19 T cell receptor beta chains came from one sample sequenced in a study of memory CD4+ T cells and cytomegalovirus serostatus. The sort gate was single viable CD3+CD4+CD8-CD45RO+ cells for memory CD4+ T cells. Using immunoSEQ multiplex PCR, the repertoire was profiled, and TCRdb retains in-frame clones only, with some absent. The sample has over 35,000 clones; roughly 80% are singletons. Material for sequencing was memory CD4+ T cells from blood. The source is an adult in good health and CMV-seronegative.

V is TRBV7-2 and J is TRBJ1-3; D remains ambiguous. Germline V gene data show CDR1 as SGHTA and CDR2 as FQGNSA. Trimming removed 3 bases from V and 2 bases from J, with 14 bases in between. The CDR3 loop spans 16 amino acids. The CDR3 loop reads CASSFHMGSAGNTIYF. For the CDR3, the DNA is TGTGCCAGCAGCTTTCACATGGGCAGCGCTGGAAACACCATATATTTT.

The V call is TRBV18, the J call TRBJ1-4, with D tentatively TRBD1 (5 bases). This CDR3 is 13 amino acids long. Trimming removed 2 bases from V and 8 bases from J, with 9 bases in between. Germline CDR1 reads KGHSH; CDR2 reads LQKENI. The CDR3 bases are TGTGCCAGCTCACCAGCGAGGGACGAAAAACTGTTTTTT. It translates to CASSPARDEKLFF.

The V call is TRBV7-2, the J call TRBJ1-1; maybe TRBD1 (6 bases). Deletions cut 5 bases from V and 9 bases from J, with 16 bases between. The CDR3 is 13 amino acids. Germline CDR1 SGHTA, CDR2 FQGNSA. The CDR3 sequence: CASSLSGQTKAFF. In DNA, the CDR3 is TGTGCCAGCAGCCTTAGCGGACAGACGAAAGCTTTCTTT.

By its share, this clone is medium-sized. The V call is TRBV5-1, the J call TRBJ2-2; perhaps TRBD1 as D (6 bases). Germline CDR1 SGHRS, CDR2 YFSETQ. V was trimmed by 0 bases and J by 2 bases, leaving 11 bases between them. This CDR3 comprises 16 residues. The CDR3 loop reads CASSLVGTSNTGELFF. The DNA of the CDR3 is TGCGCCAGCAGCTTGGTGGGGACAAGTAACACCGGGGAGCTGTTTTTT.

This clone was counted once. The chain uses TRBV6-1 and TRBJ1-1; the D gene is possibly TRBD1 (6 bases). The CDR3 contains 13 residues. The germline gives CDR1 MNHNS, CDR2 SASEGT. V shed 6 bases and J shed 1 base, with 9 bases lying between them. The CDR3 DNA reads as TGTGCCAGCAGCGGACAGCCGAACACTGAAGCTTTCTTT. Amino acid sequence: CASSGQPNTEAFF.

The chain has TRBV5-1 and TRBJ1-1; D uncertain. The CDR3 has 15 residues. Germline V gene lookup returns CDR1 SGHRS and CDR2 YFSETQ. V lost 0 bases and J lost 3, with 12 bases in between. CDR3 DNA sequence: TGCGCCAGCAGCTTGGCAACCACCACGGACACTGAAGCTTTCTTT. Translating gives CASSLATTTDTEAFF.

The genes are TRBV5-4 and TRBJ2-3; perhaps D is TRBD1 or TRBD2 (5 bases each). The CDR3 has 16 residues. The germline V gene encodes CDR1 SGHNT and CDR2 YYREEE (reference sequence). The V end was cut by 3 bases, the J end by 2 bases, with 16 bases between. CDR3 sequence: CASSSGGTPDTDTQYF. CDR3 nucleotides: TGTGCCAGCAGCTCTGGTGGGACCCCGGACACAGATACGCAGTATTTT.

The genes are TRBV10-3 and TRBJ1-2; possible D gene TRBD1, 6 bases. Looked up from germline, CDR1 is ENHRY and CDR2 is SYGVKD. The ends were cut back, 0 bases at V and 6 bases at J, with 11 bases in the middle. The CDR3 loop spans 14 amino acids. The DNA of the CDR3 is TGTGCCATCAGTGAGTCACAGGGTCGGGATGGCTACACCTTC. Its translation: CAISESQGRDGYTF.

V gene TRBV5-6 combines with J gene TRBJ1-2; 7 nucleotides align to TRBD1. CDR1 is SGHDT and CDR2 is YYEEEE in the germline V gene. This CDR3 region has 14 residues. V shed 4 bases and J 4 bases; nucleotides not matched to a gene: 7. The CDR3 DNA sequence: TGTGCCAGCAGCCTGGGGGACAGACTCTATGGCTACACCTTC. This codes for CASSLGDRLYGYTF.

This clone was recorded a few times. The genes are TRBV5-3 and TRBJ1-1, with D perhaps matching TRBD1 (6 bases). TRBV5-3 is given ORF status, its function remaining uncertain. The CDR3 consists of 14 residues. V shed 4 bases and J shed 1 base, with 11 bases lying between them. CDR3 nucleotides: TGTGCCAGAAGCGAAGAGACAGGGAACACTGAAGCTTTCTTT. Residues: CARSEETGNTEAFF.

CDR3 region: CASSVQGATNEKLFF. CDR3 DNA: TGCGCCAGCAGCGTCCAGGGGGCAACTAATGAAAAACTGTTTTTT. V is TRBV5-1 and J is TRBJ1-4, with TRBD1 matching 7 bases. CDR1 is SGHRS and CDR2 is YFSETQ in the germline V gene. V was pared by 4 bases and J by 0 bases, with 3 bases of the junction left unmatched. The CDR3 runs 15 residues.

This chain connects TRBV5-1 to TRBJ1-1, with 8 positions matching TRBD1. The CDR3 loop spans 15 amino acids. Trimming at V came to 2 bases and at J to 0 bases, leaving 3 bases not matched to a gene. Per the germline V gene, CDR1 is SGHRS and CDR2 is YFSETQ. CDR3 nucleotides: TGCGCCAGCAGCTTTTTGGACAGGGTGAACACTGAAGCTTTCTTT. This encodes CASSFLDRVNTEAFF.

This chain joins TRBV5-4 and TRBJ2-6; D unclear. This CDR3 is 14 amino acids long. V was shortened by 0 bases and J by 4 bases, with 5 bases between the two germline ends. CDR1 is SGHNT, CDR2 YYREEE, per germline (reference sequence). CDR3 nucleotide sequence: TGTGCCAGCAGCTTGGAGTCCGGGGCCAACGTCCTGACTTTC. Protein sequence: CASSLESGANVLTF.

The chain recombines TRBV5-4 with TRBJ1-3; the D gene is possibly TRBD1 (5 bases). Germline CDR1 and CDR2: SGHNT and YYREEE (reference sequence). CDR3 length: 15 residues. V was cut by 3 bases and J by 0 bases, with 10 bases left in between. DNA of the CDR3: TGTGCCAGCAGCTCCCCAGGGAGCTCTGGAAACACCATATATTTT. The encoded protein is CASSSPGSSGNTIYF. Variable domain in full (rest from reference TRBV5-4 and TRBJ1-3): ETGVTQSPTHLIKTRGQQVTLRCSSQSGHNTVSWYQQALGQGPQFIFQYYREEENGRGNFPPRFSGLQFPNYSSELNVNALELDDSALYLCASSSPGSSGNTIYFGEGSWLTVV.

This clone has just a few counts. The chain employs TRBV28 and TRBJ1-5, with TRBD1 identical over 7 bases. The CDR3 extends over 16 amino acids. Germline V gene sequence: CDR1 MDHEN, CDR2 SYDVKM. The V gene end was trimmed by 3 bases and the J gene end by 6 bases; junction bases not matched to a gene: 11. The DNA for the CDR3 is TGTGCCAGCAGTTTTCGAGGACAGGTCCCGGTTCAGCCCCAGCATTTT. This sequence encodes CASSFRGQVPVQPQHF.

The chain joins TRBV7-6 to TRBJ2-2, with D perhaps assigned TRBD1 or TRBD2 (5 bases each). CDR3 length: 14 amino acids. Trimming took 4 bases from V and 4 from J, leaving 10 bases between them. Germline CDR1 reads SGHVS; CDR2 reads FNYEAQ. The CDR3 loop reads CASSYKGSTGELFF. CDR3 nucleotides: TGTGCCAGCAGCTATAAGGGGAGCACCGGGGAGCTGTTTTTT.

This chain links TRBV5-4 with TRBJ1-1; D gene unclear. This CDR3 has 14 amino acids. The V gene lost 2 bases and the J gene lost 1 base, with 9 bases spanning the gap. Germline values: CDR1 SGHNT, CDR2 YYREEE (reference sequence). The CDR3: CASSFSLGNTEAFF. The CDR3 bases are TGTGCCAGCAGCTTCAGCTTGGGGAACACTGAAGCTTTCTTT. The variable domain in full, completed from reference TRBV5-4 and TRBJ1-1, reads ETGVTQSPTHLIKTRGQQVTLRCSSQSGHNTVSWYQQALGQGPQFIFQYYREEENGRGNFPPRFSGLQFPNYSSELNVNALELDDSALYLCASSFSLGNTEAFFGQGTRLTVV.

The chain carries TRBV5-1 and TRBJ2-7, with 8 positions matching TRBD1. Germline V gene sequence: CDR1 SGHRS, CDR2 YFSETQ. The CDR3 contains 15 residues. The ends lost 0 bases at V and 1 base at J; junction bases unmatched: 3. The CDR3 DNA reads TGCGCCAGCAGCTTGGGGACAGGGCGGTCCTACGAGCAGTACTTC. Protein sequence: CASSLGTGRSYEQYF. Combining the CDR3 with reference TRBV5-1 and TRBJ2-7 gives the whole variable domain KAGVTQTPRYLIKTRGQQVTLSCSPISGHRSVSWYQQTPGQGLQFLFEYFSETQRNKGNFPGRFSGRQFSNSRSEMNVSTLELGDSALYLCASSLGTGRSYEQYFGPGTRLTVT.

The genes are TRBV2 and TRBJ1-2, with D possibly being TRBD1 (6 bases). The germline CDR1 and CDR2 sequences are SNHLY and FYNNEI. The CDR3 sequence is 14 residues long. The V end lost 4 bases, the J end lost 2 bases, and 11 bases lay between the germline ends. As DNA, the CDR3 is TGTGCCAGCAGTGCAGAACAGGGCAACTATGGCTACACCTTC. It specifies CASSAEQGNYGYTF.